The TCR beta chain under discussion was sequenced for a study of shared clonotypes between healthy human individuals. Study-level findings and limits: A handful of donors had 5% to 6% of their naive CD4 clonotypes in common. Shared clonotypes across all four donors exceeded non-shared ones in generation probability.

TCRdb keeps only in-frame clones here, not all; method: immunoSEQ multiplex PCR. This sample has about 2,500,000 clones, with roughly nine tenths found just once. Each donor was a Caucasian adult residing in Nashville, Tennessee. This clone has only one observation. The antigen is unknown. Trimming cost V 4 bases and J 0 bases, with 20 bases left between them. CDR3 length equals 19 residues. Sequencing was performed on naive CD4+ T cells sorted from blood. Subset noted: CD45RA+ positively selected. The rearrangement uses TRBV5-3 and TRBJ2-6; the D gene is possibly TRBD1 (5 bases). TRBV5-3 is given ORF status, its function remaining uncertain. This sequence originates from a man between 18 and 35 years old in good health. CDR3 DNA sequence: TGTGCCAGAAGCCTGCTCCGTTTAGGGGCGAACTCTGGGGCCAACGTCCTGACTTTC. Its protein product is CARSLLRLGANSGANVLTF.